This T cell receptor (beta chain) was found in a study of T cells in Graves' hyperthyroidism and ophthalmopathy. Study-level information: Before any treatment, at initial diagnosis, peripheral blood was collected.

Uncontrolled infection, other autoimmune disease, pregnancy and lactation each barred patients from inclusion. Each diagnosis was grounded in clinical symptoms, serum thyroxine and TRAb, thyroid ultrasound, and orbital computed tomography. This clonotype appeared many times. From RNA transcripts, TCR beta CDR3 regions were amplified. An initial round of RT-PCR targeting the TCR CDR3 relied on the HTBI primer set. TCRdb analysed the multiplex PCR reads with MiXCR anew, one entry per CDR3 protein. The profile covers about 680,000 distinct CDR3 sequences, with under 45% appearing a single time and roughly 30% taken by the ten largest. Germline CDR1 is WSHSY and CDR2 is SAAADI. The CDR3 has 14 residues. The germline V and J ends were trimmed by 3 bases and 1 base, with 9 bases remaining between them.

The source of this sequence is a middle-aged woman with Graves' hyperthyroidism. V gene TRBV10-2 combines with J gene TRBJ1-1; D is ambiguous. Sequencing used blood. The CDR3 DNA reads as TGCGCCAGCAGTGACCCCCACGGGAACACTGAAGCTTTCTTT. Translating gives CASSDPHGNTEAFF.